What follows is one T cell receptor beta chain and its context. Its antigen is not known. CDR3 length: 12 residues. Germline V gene data show CDR1 as SEHNR and CDR2 as FQNEAQ (reference sequence). V was pared by 5 bases and J by 3 bases, with 8 bases between. UMIs and a universal primer site were added when TCR cDNA was made by 5'RACE template switching. MiXCR was run by TCRdb on the 5' RACE reads, yielding one entry per CDR3 protein. The sample includes approximately 300,000 distinct CDR3 sequences, 8% to 10% of them seen just once. This entry belongs to a study of T cells after yellow fever vaccination. Background on the study: Where fractions had low cell numbers, libraries were prepared from them with the SMART-Seq v4 Ultra Low Input RNA kit. Overall study findings and caveats: In post-booster samples, most primary-vaccination clones reappeared (just under 98% CD4, about 91% CD8).

The chain combines TRBV7-9 with TRBJ2-7; no definite D call. This TCR came from a man between 18 and 35 years old who received the YFV17D yellow fever vaccine. Sequenced material: PBMCs, taken on the day of the first yellow fever vaccination. The CDR3 loop is CASSDQVYEQYF. CDR3 nucleotide sequence: TGTGCCAGCAGCGACCAGGTCTACGAGCAGTACTTC.